This entry describes one T cell receptor beta chain. Its antigen is still unknown. The method was immunoSEQ multiplex PCR; TCRdb's version includes in-frame clones alone and lacks a portion of them. This table holds 95,000 or so clones, approximately 87% found once. The data are from a study of glioma-infiltrating T cells after dendritic cell vaccination. Findings of the study overall: Higher pretreatment TIL content predicted longer progression-free time and survival.

The CDR3 extends over 13 amino acids. Germline loops: CDR1 SGHNT, CDR2 YYREEE (reference sequence). V shed 9 bases and J shed 0 bases, with 12 bases lying between them. The rearrangement links TRBV5-4 to TRBJ1-2; D is possibly TRBD1 (5 bases). This sample comprised blood, obtained before dendritic cell vaccination. This TCR was sampled from a human donor with glioblastoma. The CDR3 DNA is TGTGCCACGGGGGTGGGGGCTAACTATGGCTACACCTTC. Its protein is CATGVGANYGYTF.